These 12 T cell receptor beta chains were sequenced from one sample in a study of blood T cells in healthy people across ages. A second PCR of about 7 to 12 cycles used a sample-barcoded 5' primer and a J-beta primer mix. TCRdb reprocessed the 5' RACE reads via MiXCR and lists one record per CDR3 protein. The sample gives about 800,000 distinct CDR3 sequences, roughly 25% of which show up once; 3% to 4% is in the top ten. The sample also formed part of further work on T cells of mothers and their children.

Sequencing was done on a sample of blood. The receptors were gathered from a boy younger than 18 in good health.

The chain carries TRBV7-9 and TRBJ2-1; 9 nucleotides line up with TRBD2. Germline trimming cut 4 bases from V and 6 bases from J; bases unmatched to any gene: 7. CDR1 is SEHNR and CDR2 is FQNEAQ in the germline V gene (reference sequence). This CDR3 contains 15 residues. Here the CDR3 reads CASSSTGLAVNEQFF. The CDR3, as DNA: TGTGCCAGCAGCTCTACGGGACTAGCCGTCAATGAGCAGTTCTTC. The full variable domain, completed using reference TRBV7-9 and TRBJ2-1, is DTGVSQNPRHKITKRGQNVTFRCDPISEHNRLYWYRQTLGQGPEFLTYFQNEAQLEKSRLLSDRFSAERPKGSFSTLEIQRTEQGDSAMYLCASSSTGLAVNEQFFGPGTRLTVL.

J is TRBJ1-1 and V is TRBV7-3; 8 bases agree with TRBD1. The germline V gene encodes CDR1 SGHTA and CDR2 FQGTGA. CDR3 size: 13 residues. V shed 6 bases, J shed 4 bases, and the junction held 4 bases outside the gene matches. The CDR3 DNA is TGTGCCAGCAGTATAGGACAGGGCACTGAAGCTTTCTTT. Amino acids: CASSIGQGTEAFF.

The V gene is TRBV3-1, the J gene TRBJ2-7; D is unresolved. CDR3 length: 13 amino acids. CDR1 and CDR2 from the germline V gene are LGHDT and YNNKEL (reference sequence). V dropped 7 bases and J dropped 2 bases, with 12 bases sitting between them. DNA of the CDR3: TGTGCCAGCACAAAAGGGCCTACCTACGAGCAGTACTTC. It translates to CASTKGPTYEQYF.

This clonotype was found a few times. This rearrangement joins TRBV7-3 to TRBJ2-3; D possibly corresponds to TRBD2 (6 bases). Per germline, CDR1 SGHTA and CDR2 FQGTGA. V was cut by 4 bases and J by 3 bases, with 17 bases left in between. CDR3 length: 16 amino acids. The CDR3 loop reads CASSSRGTGGTDTQYF. CDR3 coding DNA: TGTGCCAGCAGCTCACGAGGGACTGGCGGAACAGATACGCAGTATTTT.

This clonotype came up a few times. One end of the junction fails to match germline, which may point to a read error. The genes are TRBV3-1 and TRBJ2-3; perhaps TRBD2 as D (5 bases). Per the germline V gene, CDR1 is LGHDT and CDR2 is YNNKEL (reference sequence). This CDR3 contains 12 residues. The CDR3 spells CVSSQELGTQYF. The CDR3 DNA follows: TGTGTCAGCAGCCAAGAACTAGGGACGCAGTATTTT.

The sample holds a few counts of this clonotype. The rearrangement links TRBV6-2 or TRBV6-3 to TRBJ2-7; no reliable D call. Looked up from germline, CDR1 is MNHEY and CDR2 is SVGEGT. Trimming stripped 1 base from V and 3 bases from J, with 7 bases between. The CDR3 consists of 13 residues. CDR3 sequence reads: CASSYYGLYEQYV. DNA of the CDR3: TGTGCCAGCAGTTACTACGGGCTCTACGAGCAGTACGTC.

The chain has TRBV6-6 and TRBJ2-7, with a possible D match to TRBD2 (6 bases). Germline CDR1 reads MNHNY; CDR2 reads SVGAGI (reference sequence). The CDR3 is 12 residues long. Trimming removed 6 bases from V and 8 bases from J, with 14 bases in between. The CDR3 DNA is TGTGCCAGCAGCTTCTCGGGGGAAAAGCAGTACTTC. Encoded protein: CASSFSGEKQYF.

In its sample, this clonotype was seen a few times. The junction does not match germline at one end; this may be a read error. The chain recombines TRBV9 with TRBJ2-3, with no clear D. Germline V gene lookup returns CDR1 SGDLS and CDR2 YYNGEE. The CDR3 extends over 17 amino acids. The CDR3 DNA reads TGTGCCCGCAGCGTAGAAGGGATATCCCCTGGCACAGATACGCAGTATTTT. It translates to CARSVEGISPGTDTQYF. The complete variable domain, with remaining parts taken from reference TRBV9 and TRBJ2-3, reads DSGVTQTPKHLITATGQRVTLRCSPRSGDLSVYWYQQSLDQGLQFLIQYYNGEERAKGNILERFSAQQFPDLHSELNLSSLELGDSALYFCARSVEGISPGTDTQYFGPGTRLTVL.

This clonotype was counted between two and nine times. DNA for the CDR3: TGTGCCAGCAGCCAAGGGACAGGGGTTTATGACACTGAAGCTTTCTTT. The encoded protein is CASSQGTGVYDTEAFF. This chain connects TRBV14 to TRBJ1-1; 9 bases line up with TRBD1. In germline, CDR1 is SGHDN, CDR2 FVKESK. The ends lost 1 base at V and 3 bases at J; junction bases unmatched: 6. CDR3 length: 16 amino acids.

This clonotype was seen a few times. CDR3 sequence (DNA): TGTGCCAGCAAGCCGGGGGATCAGCCCCAGCATTTT. Its translation: CASKPGDQPQHF. The chain carries TRBV12-3 or TRBV12-4 and TRBJ1-5, with D tentatively TRBD1 (5 bases). This CDR3 has 12 residues. Trimming stripped 7 bases from V and 5 bases from J, with 9 bases between.

V usage is TRBV28 and J usage is TRBJ2-5, with TRBD1 matching 10 bases. Trimming took 3 bases from V and 4 from J; bases not matched to a gene: 5. Germline loops: CDR1 MDHEN, CDR2 SYDVKM. The CDR3 covers 15 residues. The CDR3 is CASSLETGGRETQYF. The CDR3 region has the DNA TGTGCCAGCAGTTTGGAGACAGGGGGCAGAGAGACCCAGTACTTC.

This clonotype came up a few times. CDR3 nucleotides: TGTGCCAGCAGTTTAGGGGGGACTGTAGAAAAACTGTTTTTT. Translation gives CASSLGGTVEKLFF. The V gene is TRBV12-3 or TRBV12-4, the J gene TRBJ1-4; D is perhaps TRBD1 (5 bases). The germline V and J ends were trimmed by 1 base and 8 bases, with 11 bases remaining between them. The length of the CDR3 is 14 residues.